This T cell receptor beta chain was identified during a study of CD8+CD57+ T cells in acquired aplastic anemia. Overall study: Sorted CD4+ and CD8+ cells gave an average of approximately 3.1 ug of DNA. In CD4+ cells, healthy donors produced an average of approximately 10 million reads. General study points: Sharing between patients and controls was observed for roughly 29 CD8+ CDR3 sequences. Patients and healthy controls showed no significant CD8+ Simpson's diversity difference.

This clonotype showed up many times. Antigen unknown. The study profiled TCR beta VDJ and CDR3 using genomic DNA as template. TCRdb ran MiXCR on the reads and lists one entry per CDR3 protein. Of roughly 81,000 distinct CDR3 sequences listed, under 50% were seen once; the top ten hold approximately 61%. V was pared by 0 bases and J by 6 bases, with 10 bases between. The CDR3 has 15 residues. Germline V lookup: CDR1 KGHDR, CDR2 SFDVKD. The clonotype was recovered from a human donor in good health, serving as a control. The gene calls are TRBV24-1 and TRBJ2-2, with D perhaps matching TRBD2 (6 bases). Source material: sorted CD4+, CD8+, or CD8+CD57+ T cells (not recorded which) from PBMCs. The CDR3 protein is CATSDLSLASGELFF. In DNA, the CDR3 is TGTGCCACCAGTGATTTGAGCCTAGCGTCCGGGGAGCTGTTTTTT.